The rows below give T cell receptor beta chains drawn from one sample of a study of spatial heterogeneity in lung cancer. MiXCR was run by TCRdb on the 5' RACE reads, yielding one entry per CDR3 protein. The sample shows about 39,000 distinct CDR3 sequences, 5.8% of them seen only once. The source was PBMCs, collected at surgery. The receptors were gathered from a male donor with early-stage non-small cell lung cancer. Each CDR3 is given with its conserved first and last residue. The D gene is left open where the match is weak. Expanded clones get a size class; other rows say once, few or many, or leave the size out.

J gene: TRBJ1-1
V gene: TRBV28
D gene: TRBD1
clone size: -
CDR3 DNA: TGTGCCAGCAGTCCGGGGACAGGGGGCGCGTACACTGAAGCTTTCTTT
CDR3 protein: CASSPGTGGAYTEAFF

J gene: TRBJ1-1
V gene: TRBV18
D gene: -
clone size: many
CDR3 DNA: TGTGCCAGCTCACCAGGACCGATGTTGAACACTGAAGCTTTCTTT
CDR3 protein: CASSPGPMLNTEAFF

J gene: TRBJ1-1
V gene: TRBV5-8
D gene: -
clone size: -
CDR3 DNA: TGTGCCAGCAGCTTGACAGAATTGAACACTGAAGCTTTCTTT
CDR3 protein: CASSLTELNTEAFF

J gene: TRBJ2-3
V gene: TRBV2
D gene: -
clone size: many
CDR3 DNA: TGTGCCAGCAGTGAAGGGATAGGTTCCCGCACAGATACGCAGTATTTT
CDR3 protein: CASSEGIGSRTDTQYF

J gene: TRBJ1-5
V gene: TRBV12-3/TRBV12-4
D gene: -
clone size: few
CDR3 DNA: TGTGCCAGCAGTCCGGGACTTAAACTCAATCAGCCCCAGCATTTT
CDR3 protein: CASSPGLKLNQPQHF

J gene: TRBJ2-3
V gene: TRBV28
D gene: -
clone size: many
CDR3 DNA: TGTGCCAGCAGTTATGACTCCACAGATACGCAGTATTTT
CDR3 protein: CASSYDSTDTQYF

J gene: TRBJ2-3
V gene: TRBV15
D gene: -
clone size: many
CDR3 DNA: TGTGCCACCAGCAGCCCAGCCCTTAGAACAGATACGCAGTATTTT
CDR3 protein: CATSSPALRTDTQYF

J gene: TRBJ1-5
V gene: TRBV5-1
D gene: -
clone size: many
CDR3 DNA: TGCGCCAGCAGCCGCGGGGGGGTGGGCAATCAGCCCCAGCATTTT
CDR3 protein: CASSRGGVGNQPQHF

J gene: TRBJ2-5
V gene: TRBV7-3
D gene: -
clone size: few
CDR3 DNA: TGTGCCAGCAGCCCGCCCGGGGGTGAGACCCAGTACTTC
CDR3 protein: CASSPPGGETQYF

J gene: TRBJ1-3
V gene: TRBV29-1
D gene: -
clone size: many
CDR3 DNA: TGCAGCGTCGTTAATATAGCCTCCTCTGGAAACACCATATATTTT
CDR3 protein: CSVVNIASSGNTIYF

J gene: TRBJ1-5
V gene: TRBV20-1
D gene: -
clone size: many
CDR3 DNA: TGCAGTGCTTGGGCGGGGACACCCAATCAGCCCCAGCATTTT
CDR3 protein: CSAWAGTPNQPQHF

J gene: TRBJ1-1
V gene: TRBV10-3
D gene: TRBD1
clone size: many
CDR3 DNA: TGTGCCATCAGTGAGAAGGACAGGGAACTATCGGACACTGAAGCTTTCTTT
CDR3 protein: CAISEKDRELSDTEAFF

J gene: TRBJ2-7
V gene: TRBV5-1
D gene: -
clone size: many
CDR3 DNA: TGCGCCAGCAGCTCGGGACGGAACTACGAGCAGTACTTC
CDR3 protein: CASSSGRNYEQYF

J gene: TRBJ1-2
V gene: TRBV7-3
D gene: TRBD1
clone size: many
CDR3 DNA: TGTGCCAGCAGCTTAGCAGGGGGTTATGGCTACACCTTC
CDR3 protein: CASSLAGGYGYTF

J gene: TRBJ1-1
V gene: TRBV9
D gene: -
clone size: many
CDR3 DNA: TGTGCCAGCAGCACCGGACAAGTGAACACTGAAGCTTTCTTT
CDR3 protein: CASSTGQVNTEAFF

J gene: TRBJ1-5
V gene: TRBV10-3
D gene: -
clone size: -
CDR3 DNA: TGTGCCATCCAGTCAGGGAATAGCAATCAGCCCCAGCATTTT
CDR3 protein: CAIQSGNSNQPQHF

J gene: TRBJ2-1
V gene: TRBV10-3
D gene: TRBD2
clone size: many
CDR3 DNA: TGTGCCATCAGTGAGGGGACTAGCGGGGGGCACTTTTCCTACAATGAGCAGTTCTTC
CDR3 protein: CAISEGTSGGHFSYNEQFF

J gene: TRBJ1-3
V gene: TRBV27
D gene: -
clone size: many
CDR3 DNA: TGTGCCAGCAGTTCGGGACTCATGGACACCATATATTTT
CDR3 protein: CASSSGLMDTIYF

J gene: TRBJ2-3
V gene: TRBV12-3/TRBV12-4
D gene: TRBD1
clone size: many
CDR3 DNA: TGTGCCAGCAGTTTGGGACAGGGCCGCACAGATACGCAGTATTTT
CDR3 protein: CASSLGQGRTDTQYF

J gene: TRBJ2-7
V gene: TRBV7-9
D gene: -
clone size: few
CDR3 DNA: TGTGCCAGCAGCCTCTCCCGGGGGTCCTACGAGCAGTACTTC
CDR3 protein: CASSLSRGSYEQYF

J gene: TRBJ2-7
V gene: TRBV2
D gene: -
clone size: few
CDR3 DNA: TGTGCCAGTCAATCGGACAGCTCCTACGAGCAGTACTTC
CDR3 protein: CASQSDSSYEQYF

J gene: TRBJ2-5
V gene: TRBV7-9
D gene: -
clone size: -
CDR3 DNA: TGTGCCAGCAGCTTACTAGCTCGGAGAGAGACCCAGTACTTC
CDR3 protein: CASSLLARRETQYF

J gene: TRBJ1-6
V gene: TRBV15
D gene: -
clone size: -
CDR3 DNA: TGTGCCACCAGCAGAGTTTGGGGTAGTAATTCACCCCTCCACTTT
CDR3 protein: CATSRVWGSNSPLHF

J gene: TRBJ1-1
V gene: TRBV7-9
D gene: TRBD1
clone size: many
CDR3 DNA: TGTGCCAGCAGCCAGGACAGGGCGAGAGCTTTCTTT
CDR3 protein: CASSQDRARAFF

J gene: TRBJ2-7
V gene: TRBV28
D gene: -
clone size: many
CDR3 DNA: TGTGCCAGCAGTTTACACAGTCTCGGTCGGGTCGAGCAGTACTTC
CDR3 protein: CASSLHSLGRVEQYF

J gene: TRBJ1-5
V gene: TRBV20-1
D gene: -
clone size: few
CDR3 DNA: TGCAGTGCTAGACCTCTACAGGGTTCGATGAAGCCCCAGCATTTT
CDR3 protein: CSARPLQGSMKPQHF

J gene: TRBJ2-2
V gene: TRBV10-1
D gene: -
clone size: many
CDR3 DNA: TGCGCCAGCAGTGACGACTGGAGAGGGGAGCTGTTTTTT
CDR3 protein: CASSDDWRGELFF

J gene: TRBJ2-5
V gene: TRBV6-2/TRBV6-3
D gene: TRBD2
clone size: many
CDR3 DNA: TGTGCCAGCAGGGAGGGACTAGCGGGGGTCGGACAAGAGACCCAGTACTTC
CDR3 protein: CASREGLAGVGQETQYF

J gene: TRBJ1-5
V gene: TRBV28
D gene: -
clone size: -
CDR3 DNA: TGTGCCAGCCGGCAAGGGGGGGGGCGCGGTACCCAGCCCCAGCATTTT
CDR3 protein: CASRQGGGRGTQPQHF

J gene: TRBJ2-7
V gene: TRBV7-9
D gene: -
clone size: few
CDR3 DNA: TGTGCCAGCAGCTCCCCCCCCAGCTCCTACGAGCAGTACTTC
CDR3 protein: CASSSPPSSYEQYF

J gene: TRBJ1-5
V gene: TRBV20-1
D gene: -
clone size: many
CDR3 DNA: TGCAGTGCTACGGGACGGAGGGCTACTAATCAGCCCCAGCATTTT
CDR3 protein: CSATGRRATNQPQHF

J gene: TRBJ1-5
V gene: TRBV2
D gene: -
clone size: many
CDR3 DNA: TGTGCCAGCAGTGAAAGGGTTAGCAATCAGCCCCAGCATTTT
CDR3 protein: CASSERVSNQPQHF

J gene: TRBJ2-3
V gene: TRBV9
D gene: -
clone size: few
CDR3 DNA: TGTGCCAGCAGCGTAGGGCGTAGCACAGATACGCAGTATTTT
CDR3 protein: CASSVGRSTDTQYF

J gene: TRBJ1-5
V gene: TRBV18
D gene: TRBD1
clone size: few
CDR3 DNA: TGTGCCAGCTCCCCTGACAGGGAGGGTCAGCCCCAGCATTTT
CDR3 protein: CASSPDREGQPQHF

J gene: TRBJ2-1
V gene: TRBV20-1
D gene: TRBD2
clone size: few
CDR3 DNA: TGCAGTGCTAATCCCACTAGCGGGGGTGAGCAGTTCTTC
CDR3 protein: CSANPTSGGEQFF

J gene: TRBJ2-5
V gene: TRBV7-9
D gene: -
clone size: few
CDR3 DNA: TGTGCCAGCAGGACTGGACAAGAGACCCAGTACTTC
CDR3 protein: CASRTGQETQYF

J gene: TRBJ2-3
V gene: TRBV19
D gene: TRBD2
clone size: many
CDR3 DNA: TGTGCCAGTAGGTCGCGGGGGGGCCCGACAGATACGCAGTATTTT
CDR3 protein: CASRSRGGPTDTQYF

J gene: TRBJ2-7
V gene: TRBV5-5
D gene: TRBD1
clone size: many
CDR3 DNA: TGTGCCAGCAGCAAGGGACAGGGTTTCTCCTACGAGCAGTACTTC
CDR3 protein: CASSKGQGFSYEQYF

J gene: TRBJ2-5
V gene: TRBV7-9
D gene: -
clone size: few
CDR3 DNA: TGTGCCAGCAGCTTAGCCAGGGGTGGAGGAGAGACCCAGTACTTC
CDR3 protein: CASSLARGGGETQYF

J gene: TRBJ1-5
V gene: TRBV29-1
D gene: TRBD1
clone size: many
CDR3 DNA: TGCAGCGTCTCTCAGGGGGGGGTCAATCAGCCCCAGCATTTT
CDR3 protein: CSVSQGGVNQPQHF

J gene: TRBJ2-5
V gene: TRBV12-3/TRBV12-4
D gene: TRBD1
clone size: few
CDR3 DNA: TGTGCCAGCAAACCCCCTGGGACAGCGGACCAAGAGACCCAGTACTTC
CDR3 protein: CASKPPGTADQETQYF

J gene: TRBJ2-2
V gene: TRBV9
D gene: -
clone size: many
CDR3 DNA: TGTGCCAGCAGCGTAGATGGATTCCCCGGGGAGCTGTTTTTT
CDR3 protein: CASSVDGFPGELFF

J gene: TRBJ1-2
V gene: TRBV28
D gene: -
clone size: many
CDR3 DNA: TGTGCCAGCAGTTTCCGGGGGAACTATGGCTACACCTTC
CDR3 protein: CASSFRGNYGYTF